A single sample is the source of the 30 T cell receptor beta chains below, sequenced in a study of response to subunit inactivated influenza vaccine. TCRdb called the RT-PCR reads again in MiXCR, with one record for every CDR3 protein. The sample holds around 750,000 distinct CDR3 sequences, 21% seen once. The sample in question was PBMCs from blood, obtained about 5 days after vaccination. Receptor source: a man aged 50-60 years who received an inactivated influenza vaccine.

The chain couples TRBV5-1 to TRBJ2-3; TRBD1 matches at 7 bases. V dropped 4 bases and J dropped 5; count of bases not matched to a gene: 10. Germline V gives CDR1 SGHRS, CDR2 YFSETQ. CDR3 size: 15 residues. CDR3 in amino acids: CASSTGQIGRDTQYF. The CDR3 DNA follows: TGCGCCAGCAGCACGGGACAGATAGGTAGAGATACGCAGTATTTT.

This clonotype was counted between two and nine times. The chain uses TRBV28 and TRBJ2-5, with D unclear. This CDR3 comprises 14 residues. Trimming removed 6 bases at V and 4 bases at J, with 15 bases between. The germline CDR1 and CDR2 sequences are MDHEN and SYDVKM. The CDR3 DNA reads as TGTGCCAGCAGAGAAGAACCAGGTCGAGAGACCCAGTACTTC. This sequence encodes CASREEPGRETQYF.

The V gene is TRBV4-3, the J gene TRBJ2-7; 14 positions match TRBD2. This CDR3 has 17 amino acids. V gave up 6 bases and J gave up 8 bases; unmatched junction bases: 15. Germline-derived CDR1 and CDR2 are LGHNA and YSLEER. CDR3 nucleotides: TGCGCCAGCAGTCAAATTTCCGGGACTAGCGGGAGAACCCAGCAGTACTTC. Its protein is CASSQISGTSGRTQQYF.

In this sample, this clonotype turned up a few times. This chain connects TRBV28 to TRBJ2-3, with 8 positions matching TRBD1. The CDR3 spans 16 residues. Germline V gene sequence: CDR1 MDHEN, CDR2 SYDVKM. V dropped 6 bases and J dropped 2; count of bases not matched to a gene: 10. In nucleotides, the CDR3 is TGTGCCAGCAGCCGTGGACAGGGAAGCACCACAGATACGCAGTATTTT. This encodes CASSRGQGSTTDTQYF.

The rearrangement uses TRBV6-1 and TRBJ2-1, with TRBD2 identical over 14 bases. The CDR3 is made up of 15 amino acids. V was clipped by 6 bases and J by 8 bases; unmatched bases: 6. In germline, CDR1 is MNHNS, CDR2 SASEGT. The CDR3 is CASRTGTSGSDEQFF. DNA for the CDR3: TGTGCCAGCAGAACCGGGACTAGCGGGAGTGATGAGCAGTTCTTC.

This clonotype appeared a few times. The V and J genes are TRBV5-6 and TRBJ2-6; 7 positions agree with TRBD1. Germline CDR1 and CDR2: SGHDT and YYEEEE. Trimming removed 4 bases from V and 4 bases from J; junction bases left unmatched: 14. The CDR3 is 18 residues long. CDR3 loop: CASSLTLDRVTGANVLTF. In nucleotides, the CDR3 is TGTGCCAGCAGCCTTACACTTGACAGGGTAACCGGGGCCAACGTCCTGACTTTC.

This clonotype was observed a few times. This chain uses TRBV9 with TRBJ2-7; D is unclear. This CDR3 comprises 14 residues. Germline V CDR1 and CDR2: SGDLS, YYNGEE. Trimming pared 3 bases from V and 5 bases from J, leaving 15 bases between. CDR3 amino acids: CASSGRLPNHEQYF. CDR3 coding DNA: TGTGCCAGCAGCGGTCGGCTTCCGAACCACGAGCAGTACTTC.

This clonotype has a handful of counts. V gene TRBV2 combines with J gene TRBJ1-1, with unresolved D. The CDR3 consists of 13 residues. Germline values: CDR1 SNHLY, CDR2 FYNNEI. The ends were cut back, 6 bases at V and 6 bases at J, with 14 bases in the middle. CDR3 coding DNA: TGTGCCAGCAGAGCCGACATTATCTCTGAAGCTTTCTTT. Amino acids: CASRADIISEAFF. Full variable domain (outside the CDR3, taken from reference TRBV2 and TRBJ1-1): EPEVTQTPSHQVTQMGQEVILRCVPISNHLYFYWYRQILGQKVEFLVSFYNNEISEKSEIFDDQFSVERPDGSNFTLKIRSTKLEDSAMYFCASRADIISEAFFGQGTRLTVV.

The CDR3 sequence: CSVTGFRTDTQYF. In DNA form, the CDR3 reads TGCAGCGTAACGGGATTCCGCACAGATACGCAGTATTTT. The genes are TRBV29-1 and TRBJ2-3; maybe TRBD2 (5 bases). Trimming cost V 6 bases and J 1 base, with 11 bases left between them. The CDR3 is 13 amino acids. CDR1 and CDR2 (germline): SQVTM, ANQGSEA.

This clonotype showed up just a few times. V and J are TRBV6-2 or TRBV6-3 and TRBJ2-1; D is unclear. V lost 2 bases, J lost 10 bases, and 12 bases lay in between. This CDR3 region has 13 residues. CDR1 MNHEY and CDR2 SVGEGT come from the germline V gene. CDR3 sequence (DNA): TGTGCCAGCAGTTACAGGGTGTCCAGGGAGCAGTTCTTC. It yields the protein CASSYRVSREQFF.

This clonotype came up a few times. This chain connects TRBV2 to TRBJ1-1; 9 bases align to TRBD1. The germline CDR1 and CDR2 sequences are SNHLY and FYNNEI. The length of the CDR3 is 14 residues. Trimming took 6 bases from V and 4 from J; bases not matched to a gene: 6. CDR3 residues: CASREQGAGTEAFF. As DNA, the CDR3 is TGTGCCAGCAGGGAACAGGGGGCTGGCACTGAAGCTTTCTTT.

The chain links TRBV29-1 to TRBJ1-5; 7 bases agree with TRBD1. The CDR3 spans 14 residues. Germline CDR1 reads SQVTM; CDR2 reads ANQGSEA. The V gene end was trimmed by 6 bases and the J gene end by 2 bases; junction bases not matched to a gene: 7. The CDR3 is CSVATGSGNQPQHF. The CDR3, as DNA: TGCAGCGTCGCGACAGGGTCCGGCAATCAGCCCCAGCATTTT.

This clonotype was detected a few times. V and J are TRBV28 and TRBJ1-2; D ambiguous. Trimming cost V 3 bases and J 5 bases, with 10 bases left between them. CDR3 size: 13 residues. Germline V CDR1 and CDR2: MDHEN, SYDVKM. CDR3 coding DNA: TGTGCCAGCAGTTTTTCATTTTTTTATGGCTACACCTTC. It encodes CASSFSFFYGYTF.

This clonotype was observed at least ten times. CDR3 amino acids: CASSYSVTRESPLHF. CDR3 DNA sequence: TGTGCCAGCAGTTACTCGGTTACGAGGGAGTCACCCCTCCACTTT. The chain combines TRBV6-5 with TRBJ1-6; D unclear. There are 15 residues in the CDR3. Germline V CDR1 and CDR2: MNHEY, SVGAGI. V was trimmed by 0 bases and J by 10 bases, leaving 13 bases between them.

This clonotype has only a few counts. The chain employs TRBV20-1 and TRBJ2-1, with 11 bases aligning to TRBD1. Germline CDR1 and CDR2: DFQATT and SNEGSKA (reference sequence). V lost 5 bases and J lost 6; bases outside the gene matches: 12. The CDR3 runs to 16 residues. The CDR3 protein is CSALGQGGRLFNEQFF. The CDR3 DNA reads TGCAGTGCTCTGGGACAGGGGGGGAGACTATTCAATGAGCAGTTCTTC.

This clonotype was seen ten or more times. The chain combines TRBV27 with TRBJ2-2; 12 nucleotides match TRBD2. Germline lookup yields CDR1 MNHEY and CDR2 SMNVEV (reference sequence). The ends lost 8 bases at V and 5 bases at J; junction bases unmatched: 12. The CDR3 spans 17 residues. CDR3 nucleotides: TGTGCCAGCGGGTTTCACCGAACTAGCGGGAGGACCGGGGAGCTGTTTTTT. It encodes CASGFHRTSGRTGELFF.

The chain couples TRBV12-3 or TRBV12-4 to TRBJ1-1, with 8 bases lining up with TRBD1. The CDR3 is 15 amino acids. The junction had 6 bases not matched to a gene; V was cut back by 6 bases and J by 0 bases. CDR3 protein: CASRKQGEMNTEAFF. In nucleotides, the CDR3 is TGTGCCAGCAGAAAACAGGGGGAAATGAACACTGAAGCTTTCTTT.

V gene TRBV5-6 combines with J gene TRBJ2-5; D not resolved. Germline lookup yields CDR1 SGHDT and CDR2 YYEEEE. Deletions cut 1 base from V and 5 bases from J, with 9 bases between. CDR3 size: 13 residues. CDR3 bases: TGTGCCAGCAGCTTGTTTCTTACGGAGACCCAGTACTTC. This sequence encodes CASSLFLTETQYF.

The rearrangement uses TRBV4-3 and TRBJ1-1; no firm D call. V was shortened by 0 bases and J by 5 bases, with 13 bases between the two germline ends. CDR3 size: 15 residues. Germline values: CDR1 LGHNA, CDR2 YSLEER. The CDR3 nucleotides are TGCGCCAGCAGCCAAGACTTTAGGTCAGAGACTGAAGCTTTCTTT. Translation gives CASSQDFRSETEAFF.

This clonotype was observed a single time. The chain is built from TRBV12-3 or TRBV12-4 and TRBJ2-5; tentatively, D is TRBD2 (6 bases). There are 15 residues in the CDR3. V was pared by 0 bases and J by 5 bases, with 13 bases between. This chain's CDR3 is CASSLAGGGSETQYF. In nucleotides, the CDR3 is TGTGCCAGCAGTTTAGCTGGGGGAGGTAGCGAGACCCAGTACTTC.

The chain recombines TRBV29-1 with TRBJ2-3; tentative D call: TRBD2 (6 bases). This CDR3 is built from 14 residues. From germline, CDR1 is SQVTM and CDR2 ANQGSEA. The V and J ends lost 7 bases and 2 bases respectively, with 16 bases between them. CDR3 protein: CSAKRRDITDTQYF. In nucleotides, the CDR3 is TGCAGCGCTAAGCGGAGGGATATCACAGATACGCAGTATTTT.

The rearrangement links TRBV20-1 to TRBJ2-3; D is unclear. CDR3 size: 15 residues. Germline CDR1 and CDR2: DFQATT and SNEGSKA (reference sequence). The V gene lost 2 bases and the J gene lost 1 base, with 13 bases spanning the gap. The CDR3 loop reads CSARTRNARTDTQYF. DNA for the CDR3: TGCAGTGCTAGAACGAGGAACGCTCGCACAGATACGCAGTATTTT.

V gene TRBV20-1 combines with J gene TRBJ2-7, with no clear D. From germline, CDR1 is DFQATT and CDR2 SNEGSKA (reference sequence). V lost 2 bases and J 2 bases, leaving 13 bases between the germline ends. The CDR3 totals 14 residues. The CDR3, as DNA: TGCAGTGCTAGAAAATCTGGACGCACCTACGAGCAGTACTTC. Amino acids: CSARKSGRTYEQYF.

J is TRBJ2-1 and V is TRBV6-2 or TRBV6-3; 8 nucleotides agree with TRBD1. The length of the CDR3 is 14 residues. V dropped 4 bases and J dropped 8; count of bases not matched to a gene: 7. CDR1 is MNHEY, CDR2 SVGEGT, per germline. CDR3 DNA: TGTGCCAGCAGTTCGTGGACAGGGCTATATGAGCAGTTCTTC. Protein product: CASSSWTGLYEQFF.

This chain links TRBV5-4 with TRBJ2-1; D is uncertain. The CDR3 has 15 residues. The V end was cut by 0 bases, the J end by 2 bases, with 9 bases between. Per the germline V gene, CDR1 is SGHNT and CDR2 is YYREEE (reference sequence). The CDR3 DNA is TGTGCCAGCAGCTTGGACTATATCGCCTACAATGAGCAGTTCTTC. Protein sequence: CASSLDYIAYNEQFF.

The chain recombines TRBV6-1 with TRBJ1-1; TRBD1 matches at 11 bases. V was clipped by 8 bases and J by 5 bases; unmatched bases: 7. The CDR3 length is 14 residues. Germline CDR1 MNHNS, CDR2 SASEGT. For the CDR3, the DNA is TGTGCCAGCGAGGACAGGGGGCGAGGAACTGAAGCTTTCTTT. This sequence encodes CASEDRGRGTEAFF.

The chain recombines TRBV3-1 with TRBJ2-7, with D tentatively TRBD2 (6 bases). This CDR3 is built from 14 residues. Looked up from germline, CDR1 is LGHDT and CDR2 is YNNKEL (reference sequence). V lost 4 bases and J 2 bases, leaving 12 bases between the germline ends. The CDR3 spells CASSRIGGAYEQYF. DNA for the CDR3: TGTGCCAGCAGCCGAATCGGAGGGGCCTACGAGCAGTACTTC.

Note on this clonotype: One end of the junction is discordant with germline, which a read error may explain. The chain is built from TRBV11-2 and TRBJ2-3; unclear D gene. This CDR3 has 14 residues. CDR1 SGHAT and CDR2 FQNNGV come from the germline V gene. The CDR3 loop reads CASHSRVYTDTQSF. In nucleotides, the CDR3 is TGTGCCAGCCATTCTCGGGTTTACACAGATACGCAGTCTTTT.

The chain uses TRBV20-1 and TRBJ2-2, with TRBD2 identical over 7 bases. This CDR3 contains 16 residues. CDR1 DFQATT and CDR2 SNEGSKA come from the germline V gene (reference sequence). The J segment lost 2 bases and the V segment lost 0 bases, leaving 6 bases of the junction unmatched. CDR3 nucleotides: TGCAGTGCTAGAGATTTTGGCGGGAGCAACACCGGGGAGCTGTTTTTT. This encodes CSARDFGGSNTGELFF.

This clonotype turned up a few times. The gene calls are TRBV7-2 and TRBJ2-1; D tentatively reads TRBD1 or TRBD2 (5 bases each). Trimming cost V 2 bases and J 3 bases, with 14 bases left between them. The CDR3 runs to 16 residues. Germline V gene lookup returns CDR1 SGHTA and CDR2 FQGNSA. Here the CDR3 DNA reads TGTGCCAGCAGCTTACCCCGAGGGGCTGGCTACAATGAGCAGTTCTTC. Translating it yields CASSLPRGAGYNEQFF.